This TCR beta chain is drawn from a study of shared clonotypes between healthy human individuals (dated by TCRdb to about 2020). For the wider study: The cohort included a few men and a couple of women between 18 and 49 years of age. For each donor, CD4 naive and CD4 memory were each run on three plates, CD8 naive on two plates, and CD8 memory on one plate. To estimate repertoire size and how much clonotype sharing occurs between individuals, the study deeply sequenced the blood TCR repertoires of 5 or 6 healthy adults. Libraries were prepared and TCR repertoires were sequenced by different laboratories using diverse techniques, in order to increase sequencing depth and limit assay-specific biases. Leukapheresis yielded between about 0.9 and 10 billion PBMCs per donor.

CDR1 SGHDT and CDR2 YYEEEE were looked up in the germline V gene. V is reduced by 5 bases and J by 5 bases, leaving a spacing of 16 bases between them. The CDR3 measures 14 amino acids from cysteine to phenylalanine. Just CDR3 DNA is preserved here, 42 bases in frame from base 1. General conclusions and limits of the study: Higher generation probabilities were observed for clonotypes shared by all four sorted-subset donors than for non-shared clonotypes. Larger estimated clonotype richness was generally found for naive subsets than for memory subsets. Rarefaction of sorted-subset datasets indicated incomplete sequencing despite the large sequencing depth. Pairwise subsampling led to the expectation that sequencing depth would affect the degree of clonotype sharing among donors. The small number of donors limited the genetic and exposure-history diversity represented. When four donors were compared, the shared fraction of clonotypes was about 5.2% for naive CD4, approximately 3.3% for naive CD8, roughly 2.5% for memory CD4, and under 0.5% for memory CD8. Sampling was restricted to blood, and TCR repertoires in tissues likely differ from the TCR repertoires found in blood.

Using the deep immunoSEQ assay, multiplex PCR amplified TCR CDR3 regions from genomic DNA. Extracted genomic DNA from each cell subset was spread evenly across all wells of several immunoSEQ 96-well plates, with each plate serving as a replicate. Each replicate PCR for sorted subsets received about 180 ng genomic DNA, equal to 28,000 or so T cell genomes. The purified libraries were quantified using a Qubit 3.0 fluorometer, sized with a Bioanalyzer 2100, and then quantified again using the KAPA Library Quantification kit. Each immunoSEQ 96-well plate was sequenced on its own single-read 150-cycle Illumina NextSeq 550 flow cell. The original pipeline was this. Because the immunoSEQ output included only junctional sequences and no quality scores, the filtering could not be the same as the filtering used for full-length reads. Sequences were annotated with PyIR, a Python wrapper for IgBLAST v1.9, and V/J genes and CDR3 were assigned using IMGT germline references. Any read was removed if the V/J assignment was weak (E-value above 1e-6), the CDR3 was missing, or the read contained stop codons, out-of-frame junctions, or ambiguous translated residues. A V3J clonotype was defined by an identical inferred V gene, J gene, and CDR3 amino acid sequence. Percentage overlap between repertoires was computed as shared unique clonotypes divided by the size of the smaller repertoire. Three approaches were used to assess repertoire richness: RTK rarefaction, the Chao1 estimator, and Recon v2.1 estimates of unobserved clonotypes. OLGA was used to compute generation probabilities for all TCRbeta clonotypes that the gDNA method yielded from four donors. TCRdb took this table from immuneACCESS and kept in-frame rearrangements with V and J called. Such tables lack part of the clones; where checked against another copy, unresolved V genes explain under half of the gap, and the rest is unexplained. From that table come the V and J calls and clone size; the DNA was used to work out D and trimming. A total of roughly 2.5 million clones appear in this sample, 85% to 95% of them only once. Over 0.12% of the sample goes to the ten largest clones.

In regard to this clone: Its antigen remains undetermined. No base quality values were provided; no much bigger clone lies one nucleotide off.

Healthy HIV-negative adults with no recently reported acute infections or vaccinations were included as donors. Every donor was a Caucasian adult residing in Nashville, Tennessee, USA. CD4+ T cells were enriched by magnetic negative selection; naive cells were then positively selected on CD45RA, and the negative fraction formed the memory subset. After blood collection by leukapheresis, PBMCs were isolated using Ficoll-Histopaque density gradient centrifugation and then cryopreserved in the vapor phase of liquid nitrogen. Analytical flow cytometry was used to check the purity and quantity of each magnetically sorted T cell population. From each sorted fraction, genomic DNA was isolated and quantified by UV absorbance on a Nanodrop 2000c.

The sequence links TRBV5-6 to TRBJ2-5; the D gene cannot be resolved reliably. Sequenced sample: naive CD4+ T cells sorted from blood. The sample's cell subset or site, from its label and the paper: CD45RA+ positively selected. The source of this sequence is a man younger than 30 in good health. Here the CDR3 is given as CASRRMTATETQYF. The sequenced DNA is TGTGCCAGCAGGCGCATGACTGCCACGGAGACCCAGTACTTC.